The 12 T cell receptor beta chains below were found in one sample sequenced in a study of cytomegalovirus exposure and HLA in healthy donors. The table came from immunoSEQ multiplex PCR; TCRdb's copy has only in-frame clones and leaves some out. This sample has about 270,000 clones, with around 85% found just once. Sequences were obtained from PBMCs. The receptors come from a woman younger than 30 in good health and CMV-seronegative.

This sequence joins TRBV14 and TRBJ2-7, with 7 bases identical to TRBD2. V trimming: 5 bases; J trimming: 9 bases; junction bases outside the gene matches: 7. The V gene's germline CDR1 is SGHDN and CDR2 FVKESK. The CDR3 spans 12 residues. The CDR3 loop is CASSLGGPAQYF. The CDR3 DNA follows: TGTGCCAGCAGCTTGGGAGGGCCCGCGCAGTACTTC.

V is TRBV28 and J is TRBJ1-3, with a tentative D call TRBD1 (6 bases). The CDR3 loop spans 15 amino acids. Germline-derived CDR1 and CDR2 are MDHEN and SYDVKM. The V and J ends lost 8 bases and 7 bases respectively, with 21 bases between them. CDR3 bases: TGTGCCAGCGTTTTGGGGCAGGGGATAAGGAACACCATATATTTT. It yields the protein CASVLGQGIRNTIYF.

J is TRBJ2-7 and V is TRBV20-1, with D perhaps TRBD2 (5 bases). The CDR3 loop spans 11 amino acids. V lost 1 base to trimming and J lost 7 bases, with 8 bases between them. Germline V CDR1 and CDR2: DFQATT, SNEGSKA (reference sequence). CDR3 sequence (DNA): TGCAGTGCTAGAGTCTGGAGGGAGCAGTACTTC. It specifies CSARVWREQYF.

This rearrangement joins TRBV12-5 to TRBJ1-1; 11 bases match TRBD1. This CDR3 spans 14 amino acids. The trim removed 2 bases at V and 11 bases at J, leaving 7 bases unmatched. Looked up from germline, CDR1 is LGHNT and CDR2 is FRNRAP. The chain's CDR3 is CASGLSGQGARAFF. In nucleotides, the CDR3 is TGTGCTAGTGGTTTGTCAGGACAGGGGGCTCGGGCTTTCTTT.

The chain recombines TRBV6-1 with TRBJ2-7; TRBD1 matches 7 bases. In germline, CDR1 is MNHNS, CDR2 SASEGT. CDR3 size: 15 residues. J was trimmed by 0 bases and V by 1 base; bases with no gene match: 3. In DNA, the CDR3 is TGTGCCAGCAGTGAAGAAGCAGGGGGCTCCTACGAGCAGTACTTC. Protein: CASSEEAGGSYEQYF.

A single count supports this clone. V usage is TRBV30 and J usage is TRBJ1-2; unclear D gene. The CDR3 totals 13 residues. Germline values: CDR1 GTSNPN, CDR2 SVGIG (reference sequence). With 0 bases removed from V and 0 bases from J, the gap between germline ends came to 5 bases. DNA for the CDR3: TGTGCCTGGAGTGTACGAGCTAACTATGGCTACACCTTC. It yields the protein CAWSVRANYGYTF.

The CDR3 nucleotides read TGTGCCAGCAGCCCCGGCGGGAACACTGAAGCTTTCTTT. Protein sequence: CASSPGGNTEAFF. V and J are TRBV9 and TRBJ1-1, with D unclear. The CDR3 spans 13 residues. V lost 4 bases and J lost 1, with 8 bases in between. Germline-derived CDR1 and CDR2 are SGDLS and YYNGEE.

The chain employs TRBV6-1 and TRBJ2-5; D is unresolved. The V and J ends lost 0 bases and 5 bases respectively, with 13 bases between them. The germline gives CDR1 MNHNS, CDR2 SASEGT. The CDR3 is 15 residues long. The CDR3 region is CASSEAWSPWETQYF. Here the CDR3 DNA reads TGTGCCAGCAGTGAAGCCTGGAGTCCTTGGGAGACCCAGTACTTC.

For this clone: Other nucleotide sequences from this sample produce the same CDR3. This sequence joins TRBV5-1 and TRBJ1-1; TRBD1 might be the D (5 bases). The length of the CDR3 is 13 residues. Trimming pared 5 bases from V and 1 base from J, leaving 9 bases between. CDR1 SGHRS and CDR2 YFSETQ come from the germline V gene. The CDR3 here is CASSSGQNTEAFF. CDR3 DNA: TGCGCCAGCAGTTCCGGACAGAACACTGAAGCTTTCTTT.

This chain links TRBV4-1 with TRBJ2-7; 9 bases agree with TRBD1. J gave up 9 bases and V 0 bases, and 12 bases lay outside the gene matches. CDR3 size: 16 residues. CDR1 is MGHRA and CDR2 is YSYEKL in the germline V gene. The CDR3 loop is CASSQDRGQGRTRQYF. In DNA form, the CDR3 reads TGCGCCAGCAGCCAAGATCGGGGACAGGGACGGACTCGGCAGTACTTC.

This clone appeared once. The rearrangement joins TRBV30 to TRBJ1-2; 8 bases fit TRBD1. The trim removed 0 bases at V and 0 bases at J, leaving 6 bases unmatched. The CDR3 covers 16 residues. CDR1 is GTSNPN and CDR2 is SVGIG in the germline V gene (reference sequence). CDR3 loop: CAWSVNGDRSNYGYTF. The CDR3 bases are TGTGCCTGGAGTGTTAATGGGGACAGGTCTAACTATGGCTACACCTTC.

V usage is TRBV6-5 and J usage is TRBJ2-7; D gene uncertain. This CDR3 has 16 amino acids. Between the trimmed V and J ends, which lost 1 base and 10 bases, there was a span of 23 bases. CDR1 MNHEY and CDR2 SVGAGI come from the germline V gene. CDR3 protein: CASSYFMTNSAFEQYF. The CDR3 region has the DNA TGTGCCAGCAGTTACTTCATGACAAACTCAGCTTTCGAACAGTACTTC.